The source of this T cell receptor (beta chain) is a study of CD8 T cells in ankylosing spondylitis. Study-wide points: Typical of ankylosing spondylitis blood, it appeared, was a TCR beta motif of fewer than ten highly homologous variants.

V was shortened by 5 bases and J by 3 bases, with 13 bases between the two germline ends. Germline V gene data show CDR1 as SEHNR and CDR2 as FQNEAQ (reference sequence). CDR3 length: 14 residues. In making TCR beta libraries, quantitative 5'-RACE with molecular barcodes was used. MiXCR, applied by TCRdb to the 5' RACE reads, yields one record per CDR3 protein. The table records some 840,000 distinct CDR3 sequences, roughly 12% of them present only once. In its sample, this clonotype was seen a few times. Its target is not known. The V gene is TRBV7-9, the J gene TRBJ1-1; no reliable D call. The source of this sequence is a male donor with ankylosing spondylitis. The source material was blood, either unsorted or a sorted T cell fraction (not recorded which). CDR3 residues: CASSPSLTDTEAFF. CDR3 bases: TGTGCCAGCAGCCCCTCCTTAACCGACACTGAAGCTTTCTTT.